One sample yielded the 23 T cell receptor beta chains listed below, sequenced in a study of cytomegalovirus exposure and HLA in healthy donors. 13 Jbeta primers and 60 Vbeta primers were used for the PCR. The repertoire was sequenced with immunoSEQ multiplex PCR; TCRdb's copy has only in-frame clones and lacks some. The top ten clones hold roughly 2.8% of a sample with about 140,000 clones, under 80% of them seen once. Sequencing input: PBMCs. The receptors derive from a male donor in good health and CMV-seronegative.

The gene calls are TRBV29-1 and TRBJ2-2; a weak D match, TRBD2 (7 bases). V lost 1 base and J 5 bases, leaving 17 bases between the germline ends. Germline values: CDR1 SQVTM, CDR2 ANQGSEA. This CDR3 comprises 16 residues. The CDR3 DNA reads TGCAGCGTTGAAGTAGTAGGGCGGGGGCGGACCGGGGAGCTGTTTTTT. Translation gives CSVEVVGRGRTGELFF.

This clone was recorded once. The chain is built from TRBV29-1 and TRBJ2-1; 7 positions match TRBD2. V was pared by 7 bases and J by 9 bases, with 6 bases of the junction left unmatched. The CDR3 totals 11 residues. Germline CDR1 and CDR2: SQVTM and ANQGSEA. Here the CDR3 DNA reads TGCAGCGGGGGGGGACCCGGTGAGCAGTTCTTC. Amino acids: CSGGGPGEQFF.

A remark on this clone: Compared with germline, one end of the junction differs, possibly owing to a read error. The rearrangement joins TRBV27 to TRBJ1-6; perhaps TRBD1 as D (6 bases). Germline V CDR1 and CDR2: MNHEY, SMNVEV (reference sequence). The CDR3 loop spans 15 amino acids. CDR3 sequence reads: CASSPHRVYDSPLHF. The CDR3 DNA reads as TGTGCCAGCAGTCCACACAGGGTCTATGATTCACCCCTCCACTTT.

V usage is TRBV15 and J usage is TRBJ2-1, with 12 bases matching TRBD2. V lost 7 bases to trimming and J lost 7 bases; unmatched junction nucleotides: 8. The CDR3 runs 15 residues. Per germline, CDR1 LNHNV and CDR2 YYDKDF (reference sequence). CDR3 in amino acids: CATTLGLAGRNEQFF. DNA for the CDR3: TGTGCCACCACCCTAGGACTAGCGGGGAGGAATGAGCAGTTCTTC.

The rearrangement links TRBV7-6 to TRBJ1-1, with 11 bases that match TRBD1. The CDR3 sequence is 17 residues long. The V gene's germline CDR1 is SGHVS and CDR2 FNYEAQ. V was clipped by 2 bases and J by 3 bases; unmatched bases: 8. DNA of the CDR3: TGTGCCAGCAGCTTAAACGACAAGGGACAGGGGGACACTGAAGCTTTCTTT. Its protein product is CASSLNDKGQGDTEAFF.

This chain uses TRBV7-3 with TRBJ2-3; 10 bases fit TRBD1. In germline, CDR1 is SGHTA, CDR2 FQGTGA. There are 17 residues in the CDR3. Germline trimming cut 0 bases from V and 3 bases from J; bases unmatched to any gene: 6. CDR3 coding DNA: TGTGCCAGCAGCTTAACTGGGACAGGGGATATTACAGATACGCAGTATTTT. Residues: CASSLTGTGDITDTQYF.

The chain recombines TRBV6-6 with TRBJ1-3; D might be TRBD1 (5 bases). Trimming pared 6 bases from V and 2 bases from J, leaving 11 bases between. Germline loops: CDR1 MNHNY, CDR2 SVGAGI (reference sequence). This CDR3 has 14 amino acids. CDR3 residues: CASSGGVTGNTIYF. CDR3 nucleotides: TGTGCCAGCAGCGGAGGGGTTACTGGAAACACCATATATTTT.

The chain has TRBV5-1 and TRBJ1-5; D unresolved. Germline V gives CDR1 SGHRS, CDR2 YFSETQ. V was cut by 0 bases and J by 0 bases, with 10 bases left in between. CDR3 length: 16 amino acids. Here the CDR3 DNA reads TGCGCCAGCAGCTTGGATGGGCCCCCTAGCAATCAGCCCCAGCATTTT. Its translation is CASSLDGPPSNQPQHF.

The CDR3 here is CASSVGSTTSEQYF. The CDR3 DNA sequence: TGTGCCAGCAGCGTAGGGTCTACTACGTCAGAGCAGTACTTC. This rearrangement joins TRBV9 to TRBJ2-7; D remains unclear. CDR3 length equals 14 residues. From germline, CDR1 is SGDLS and CDR2 YYNGEE. V lost 0 bases, J lost 7 bases, and 14 bases lay in between.

J is TRBJ2-3 and V is TRBV13; a weak D match, TRBD1 (6 bases). V was shortened by 5 bases and J by 2 bases, with 11 bases between the two germline ends. The CDR3 totals 14 residues. Germline CDR1 reads PRHDT; CDR2 reads FYEKMQ (reference sequence). This CDR3 is CASSRTAATDTQYF. The CDR3 DNA is TGTGCCAGCAGCCGGACAGCCGCCACAGATACGCAGTATTTT.

The V gene is TRBV12-5, the J gene TRBJ2-3; 8 bases agree with TRBD2. Unmatched junction bases numbered 7, after V lost 6 bases and J lost 2 bases. The CDR3 covers 15 residues. From germline, CDR1 is LGHNT and CDR2 FRNRAP. As DNA, the CDR3 is TGTGCTAGTGGCCTGAACGGGGGGGTCACAGATACGCAGTATTTT. Its translation: CASGLNGGVTDTQYF.

The count of this clone is one. The gene calls are TRBV7-9 and TRBJ2-6, with D unresolved. This CDR3 is built from 18 residues. Trimming removed 7 bases at V and 0 bases at J, with 19 bases between. Per germline, CDR1 SEHNR and CDR2 FQNEAQ (reference sequence). The CDR3 region is CASTAGGRTVSGANVLTF. For the CDR3, the DNA is TGTGCCAGCACCGCCGGCGGCAGAACCGTCTCTGGGGCCAACGTCCTGACTTTC.

The chain combines TRBV5-5 with TRBJ2-1; TRBD2 aligns across 10 bases. CDR1 and CDR2 (germline): SGHKS, YYEKEE (reference sequence). The trim removed 3 bases at V and 5 bases at J, leaving 5 bases unmatched. There are 15 residues in the CDR3. Here the CDR3 DNA reads TGTGCCAGCAGCTCCGGACTAGCGGTCAACAATGAGCAGTTCTTC. Its protein is CASSSGLAVNNEQFF.

The chain combines TRBV10-3 with TRBJ2-3; a weak D match, TRBD2 (6 bases). V dropped 3 bases and J dropped 1 base, with 11 bases sitting between them. There are 15 residues in the CDR3. CDR1 ENHRY and CDR2 SYGVKD come from the germline V gene. CDR3 nucleotides: TGTGCCATCAGTGATGGGGGACTGGGCACAGATACGCAGTATTTT. Protein: CAISDGGLGTDTQYF.

This rearrangement joins TRBV27 to TRBJ2-2, with D maybe TRBD1 (6 bases). Germline V gene lookup returns CDR1 MNHEY and CDR2 SMNVEV (reference sequence). V lost 7 bases to trimming and J lost 4 bases, with 13 bases between them. CDR3 size: 14 residues. The CDR3 is CASNWQGSTGELFF. As DNA, the CDR3 is TGTGCCAGCAATTGGCAGGGGAGCACCGGGGAGCTGTTTTTT.

This chain uses TRBV7-3 with TRBJ2-2; 12 positions agree with TRBD2. CDR3 length: 19 amino acids. V dropped 4 bases and J dropped 3; count of bases not matched to a gene: 12. Germline lookup yields CDR1 SGHTA and CDR2 FQGTGA. For the CDR3, the DNA is TGTGCCAGCAGCTGGGGGAGGGGCCCTAGCGGGGGGGACACCGGGGAGCTGTTTTTT. Translation gives CASSWGRGPSGGDTGELFF.

The rearrangement joins TRBV18 to TRBJ2-2; D not resolved. The V gene lost 6 bases and the J gene lost 10 bases, with 15 bases spanning the gap. Germline loops: CDR1 KGHSH, CDR2 LQKENI. The length of the CDR3 is 13 residues. DNA for the CDR3: TGTGCCAGCTCGTCCTCACAGTTGGCGGAGCTGTTTTTT. This gives the protein CASSSSQLAELFF.

The rearrangement uses TRBV7-9 and TRBJ2-1; 10 bases are shared with TRBD2. J lost 4 bases, V lost 4 bases, and 10 bases had no gene match. The CDR3 runs 17 residues. CDR1 SEHNR and CDR2 FQNEAQ come from the germline V gene (reference sequence). The CDR3 is CASSWRTSGGLYNEQFF. CDR3 in DNA: TGTGCCAGCAGCTGGAGGACTAGCGGAGGTTTATACAATGAGCAGTTCTTC.

This clone was detected only a few times. The rearrangement links TRBV9 to TRBJ2-5; 8 bases match TRBD1. The last part of the DNA fits TRBJ2-7 better; the J call may be wrong. Per germline, CDR1 SGDLS and CDR2 YYNGEE. The CDR3 spans 15 residues. This CDR3 reads CASSVGPGTGYEQYF. The CDR3 DNA reads as TGTGCCAGCAGCGTAGGCCCCGGGACAGGCTACGAGCAGTACTTC.

The chain couples TRBV5-1 to TRBJ1-1; 7 positions agree with TRBD1. The CDR3 is 16 amino acids. V was pared by 1 base and J by 1 base, with 7 bases of the junction left unmatched. The germline gives CDR1 SGHRS, CDR2 YFSETQ. DNA of the CDR3: TGCGCCAGCAGCTTGCCGGAGGGGGCTAAGAACACTGAAGCTTTCTTT. It encodes CASSLPEGAKNTEAFF.

The chain carries TRBV11-1 and TRBJ2-5, with TRBD2 matching over 10 bases. This CDR3 contains 14 residues. The germline gives CDR1 SGHAT, CDR2 FQDESV (reference sequence). V lost 1 base to trimming and J lost 4 bases; unmatched junction nucleotides: 0. The CDR3 bases are TGTGCCAGCAGCTTAGGACTAGCGGGAGAGACCCAGTACTTC. Translated, it gives CASSLGLAGETQYF.

This chain joins TRBV5-1 and TRBJ1-2, with TRBD1 matching 7 bases. The germline gives CDR1 SGHRS, CDR2 YFSETQ. CDR3 length equals 14 residues. Trimming removed 3 bases from V and 6 bases from J; junction bases left unmatched: 8. CDR3 protein: CASSSTGWDHGYTF. CDR3 nucleotide sequence: TGCGCCAGCAGCTCGACAGGGTGGGACCATGGCTACACCTTC.

The rearrangement joins TRBV19 to TRBJ2-1; TRBD2 agrees at 13 bases. The CDR3 extends over 17 amino acids. V shed 6 bases and J 3 bases; nucleotides not matched to a gene: 8. Germline assignment: CDR1 LNHDA and CDR2 SQIVND (reference sequence). The DNA of the CDR3 is TGTGCCAGTAGCCCTTGGACTAGCGGGAGTCTCTACAATGAGCAGTTCTTC. It encodes CASSPWTSGSLYNEQFF.